This T cell receptor beta chain was captured in a study of blood T cell repertoires in COVID-19 (TCRdb year 2020). Looking at the study overall: The collaborator samples originated in the United States, Italy and Spain and spanned the acute and convalescent phases of COVID-19. The prospective study material was composed of cDNA or gDNA derived from T cells, B-cell-depleted T cells, or PBMCs. Subjects who had been exposed to COVID-19, were actively infected with it, or had recovered from it provided the deeply sampled blood TCRbeta repertoires that made up the dataset. A freely available public database, intended as a resource for researchers studying the immune response to SARS-CoV-2, is where the repertoires were released. Samples came from the ongoing ImmuneRACE study (first 160 participants) plus 1,254 subjects from 6 global collaborators. Sample metadata almost always included a de-identified subject ID, COVID-19 status, age in years and sex. Where available, HLA class I and class II types were taken from metadata supplied by the sample provider and were not determined by assay-based typing. The investigation overall reported the following: The amount of clinical and demographic metadata varied by source and participant and was provided uncurated.

The immunoSEQ Assay, a bias-controlled multiplex PCR, was used to amplify TCRbeta CDR3 regions from genomic DNA. Processing in the source paper ran as follows. Within the assay, amplification of reference gene primers was used to estimate how many nucleated cells each sample contained. Sequence reads were collapsed and filtered to measure the absolute abundance of every unique TCRbeta CDR3 rearrangement. Productive Simpson clonality was computed per sample as the square root of Simpson's diversity index over productive rearrangements. TCRdb stores this immuneACCESS table with in-frame sequences only. Part of the clones is absent; in the studies checked, under half of the shortfall reflects unresolved V genes, and no reason is known for the rest. The V and J calls and clone size were taken over from that table, and D and trimming were inferred from the DNA. The sample records hundreds of thousands of clones, over 65% of which are singletons. The ten largest clones capture just over 2.5% of the sample.

Collaborating institutions collected whole blood in K2EDTA tubes following their own protocols. For TCRbeta analysis, collaborator samples were shipped as frozen whole blood, as isolated PBMCs, or as DNA extracted from either sample type. From cysteine to phenylalanine, the CDR3 is 13 amino acids long. Only the CDR3 region is kept as DNA, spanning 39 bases read in frame from base 1. CDR1 and CDR2, per the germline V gene, are MNHNS and SASEGT. Deletion took 3 bases off V and 6 bases off J, with a span of 9 bases between the germline ends. With regard to this clone: There is no known antigen for this receptor. Base qualities were left out, and no much larger clone turns up one base away.

Sequencing was done on a sample of peripheral blood. The sequence derives from a woman aged 70 to 79 with active or convalescent COVID-19. The sequence is built from TRBV6-1 and TRBJ1-5; no D segment can be confidently identified. The DNA sequence follows: TGTGCCAGCAGTGAGACGAGGTTTCAGCCCCAGCATTTT. It encodes CASSETRFQPQHF.